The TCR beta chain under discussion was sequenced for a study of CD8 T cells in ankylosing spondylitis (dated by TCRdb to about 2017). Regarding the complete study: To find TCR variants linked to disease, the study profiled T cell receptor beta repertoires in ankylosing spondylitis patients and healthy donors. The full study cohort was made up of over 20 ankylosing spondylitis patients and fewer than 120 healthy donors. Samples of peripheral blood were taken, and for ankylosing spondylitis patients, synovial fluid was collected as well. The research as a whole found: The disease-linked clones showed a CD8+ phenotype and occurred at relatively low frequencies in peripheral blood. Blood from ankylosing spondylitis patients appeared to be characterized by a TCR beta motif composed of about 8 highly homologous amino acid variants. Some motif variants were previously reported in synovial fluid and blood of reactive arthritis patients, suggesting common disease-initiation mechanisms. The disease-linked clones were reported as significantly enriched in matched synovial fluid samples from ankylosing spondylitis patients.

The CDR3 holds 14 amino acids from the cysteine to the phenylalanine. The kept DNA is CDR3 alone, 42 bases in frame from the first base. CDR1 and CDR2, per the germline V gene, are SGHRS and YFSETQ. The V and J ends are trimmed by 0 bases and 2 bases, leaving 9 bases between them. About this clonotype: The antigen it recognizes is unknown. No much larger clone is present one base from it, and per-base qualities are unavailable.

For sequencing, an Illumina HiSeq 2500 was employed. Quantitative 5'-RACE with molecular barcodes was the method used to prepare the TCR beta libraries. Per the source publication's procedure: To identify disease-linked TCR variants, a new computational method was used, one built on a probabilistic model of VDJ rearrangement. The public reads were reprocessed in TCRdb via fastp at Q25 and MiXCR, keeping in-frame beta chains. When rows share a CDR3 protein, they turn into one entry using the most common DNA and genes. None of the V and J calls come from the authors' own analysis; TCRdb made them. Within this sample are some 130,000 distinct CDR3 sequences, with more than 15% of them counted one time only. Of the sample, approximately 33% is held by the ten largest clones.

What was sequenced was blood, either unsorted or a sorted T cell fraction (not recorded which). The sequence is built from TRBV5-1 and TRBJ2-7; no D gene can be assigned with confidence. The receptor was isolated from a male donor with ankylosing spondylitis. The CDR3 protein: CASSLAESAYEQYF. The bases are TGCGCCAGCAGCTTGGCGGAGAGTGCCTACGAGCAGTACTTC.